These 16 T cell receptor beta chains were sequenced from one sample in a study of T cell repertoires in cytomegalovirus infection. Each CDR3 protein is one row after TCRdb ran MiXCR on the reads. The sample records 150,000 to 200,000 distinct CDR3 sequences, approximately 9.6% being singletons. The sequencing sample was made of PBMCs. The receptors were gathered from a human donor in good health (CMV status not recorded). Some clones in this sample may be carry-over from other donors' samples.

This clonotype was recorded at least ten times. The chain carries TRBV5-4 and TRBJ1-2, with 11 bases that match TRBD1. Germline lookup yields CDR1 SGHNT and CDR2 YYREEE (reference sequence). Germline trimming cut 5 bases from V and 9 bases from J; bases unmatched to any gene: 9. This CDR3 contains 14 residues. The CDR3 is CASSSGQGARSYTF. CDR3 nucleotides: TGTGCCAGCAGTTCAGGACAGGGGGCGCGGAGCTACACCTTC.

This clonotype was seen more than once but under ten times. CDR3 coding DNA: TGTGCCAGCAGCTTAGCGCAGGGCGAGGACACTGAAGCTTTCTTT. As protein: CASSLAQGEDTEAFF. The chain uses TRBV7-9 and TRBJ1-1; a weak D match, TRBD1 (5 bases). V lost 0 bases to trimming and J lost 3 bases, with 11 bases between them. This CDR3 comprises 15 residues. Per the germline V gene, CDR1 is SEHNR and CDR2 is FQNEAQ (reference sequence).

This clonotype was seen only a few times. The gene calls are TRBV5-4 and TRBJ2-3; 12 positions agree with TRBD2. CDR1 SGHNT and CDR2 YYREEE come from the germline V gene (reference sequence). Germline trimming cut 3 bases from V and 6 bases from J; bases unmatched to any gene: 8. This CDR3 contains 16 residues. The CDR3 nucleotides read TGTGCCAGCAGCTCGCGATCTAGCGGGAGGGCTGATACGCAGTATTTT. Its protein product is CASSSRSSGRADTQYF.

This clonotype was found a few times. The chain carries TRBV11-2 and TRBJ2-1; TRBD2 matches 8 bases. This CDR3 is 15 amino acids long. Germline V CDR1 and CDR2: SGHAT, FQNNGV. With V trimmed by 5 bases and J by 0 bases, 3 bases remained unmatched. The DNA of the CDR3 is TGTGCCAGCAGCGTCGGGACTAGCTCCTACAATGAGCAGTTCTTC. Amino acid sequence: CASSVGTSSYNEQFF.

This clonotype was seen repeatedly, ten times or more. The chain couples TRBV10-3 to TRBJ2-5; 7 bases map to TRBD1. The germline V gene encodes CDR1 ENHRY and CDR2 SYGVKD. The CDR3 sequence is 18 residues long. After removal of 0 bases from V and 0 bases from J, the junction contained 10 bases not matched to a gene. CDR3 in amino acids: CAISESTSDRMYQETQYF. The CDR3 bases are TGTGCCATCAGTGAGTCGACTTCGGACAGGATGTACCAAGAGACCCAGTACTTC.

This clonotype was counted many times. The chain combines TRBV6-1 with TRBJ1-5; 11 bases fit TRBD1. The germline CDR1 and CDR2 sequences are MNHNS and SASEGT. Trimming at V came to 6 bases and at J to 10 bases, leaving 8 bases not matched to a gene. This CDR3 has 14 residues. The DNA of the CDR3 is TGTGCCAGCAGGTCGGACAGGGGGCTTTCACCCCAGCATTTT. Translation: CASRSDRGLSPQHF.

This clonotype was recorded many times. This chain uses TRBV7-3 with TRBJ2-5, with 8 bases fitting TRBD2. The germline V gene has CDR1 SGHTA and CDR2 FQGTGA. Trimming at V came to 0 bases and at J to 4 bases, leaving 10 bases not matched to a gene. The CDR3 sequence is 17 residues long. Written as DNA, the CDR3 is TGTGCCAGCAGCTTAACTTCGGCGGGAGGTGGTAGAGAGACCCAGTACTTC. Protein sequence: CASSLTSAGGGRETQYF.

In this sample, this clonotype turned up many times. The chain is built from TRBV7-2 and TRBJ1-6; the D gene is possibly TRBD1 (6 bases). This CDR3 spans 13 amino acids. The ends were cut back, 4 bases at V and 11 bases at J, with 12 bases in the middle. Germline CDR1 reads SGHTA; CDR2 reads FQGNSA. For the CDR3, the DNA is TGTGCCAGCAGCTCAGTACAGGGCACACCCCTCCACTTT. Amino acids: CASSSVQGTPLHF.

The rearrangement links TRBV29-1 to TRBJ1-5; 7 bases line up with TRBD1. Trimming took 4 bases from V and 2 from J; bases not matched to a gene: 2. Germline CDR1 is SQVTM and CDR2 is ANQGSEA. The CDR3 covers 13 residues. CDR3 region: CSVVRGGNQPQHF. CDR3 DNA sequence: TGCAGCGTTGTCAGGGGGGGCAATCAGCCCCAGCATTTT.

The chain is built from TRBV5-4 and TRBJ2-7; no firm D call. The ends were cut back, 1 base at V and 2 bases at J, with 10 bases in the middle. Germline values: CDR1 SGHNT, CDR2 YYREEE (reference sequence). There are 14 residues in the CDR3. CDR3 in amino acids: CASSLRGSTYEQYF. DNA for the CDR3: TGTGCCAGCAGCTTGCGCGGCAGTACCTACGAGCAGTACTTC. Supplemented by reference TRBV5-4 and TRBJ2-7, the full variable domain reads ETGVTQSPTHLIKTRGQQVTLRCSSQSGHNTVSWYQQALGQGPQFIFQYYREEENGRGNFPPRFSGLQFPNYSSELNVNALELDDSALYLCASSLRGSTYEQYFGPGTRLTVT.

The rearrangement uses TRBV27 and TRBJ1-2; 9 bases line up with TRBD1. This CDR3 has 14 amino acids. Germline assignment: CDR1 MNHEY and CDR2 SMNVEV (reference sequence). J gave up 4 bases and V 6 bases, and 6 bases lay outside the gene matches. CDR3 DNA: TGTGCCAGCAGCTTACTGGGACAGGGCTATGGCTACACCTTC. Protein sequence: CASSLLGQGYGYTF.

This clonotype was seen ten or more times. The chain carries TRBV20-1 and TRBJ2-5; D perhaps matches TRBD2 (5 bases). From germline, CDR1 is DFQATT and CDR2 SNEGSKA (reference sequence). Trimming pared 0 bases from V and 5 bases from J, leaving 10 bases between. This CDR3 spans 13 amino acids. CDR3 DNA: TGCAGTGCTAGAGAAAAGTCGGGGGAGACCCAGTACTTC. Its translation: CSAREKSGETQYF.

This clonotype showed up just a few times. The rearrangement uses TRBV29-1 and TRBJ2-3, with D maybe TRBD2 (5 bases). CDR3 length: 10 residues. The V gene's germline CDR1 is SQVTM and CDR2 ANQGSEA. Trimming removed 7 bases at V and 11 bases at J, with 13 bases between. CDR3 in amino acids: CSAAGEGQYF. The DNA of the CDR3 is TGCAGCGCCGCCGGCGAGGGGCAGTATTTT.

The chain uses TRBV6-1 and TRBJ1-5; D is uncertain. This CDR3 contains 15 residues. The V and J ends lost 3 bases and 3 bases respectively, with 12 bases between them. From germline, CDR1 is MNHNS and CDR2 SASEGT. CDR3 sequence reads: CASSESFGINQPQHF. DNA for the CDR3: TGTGCCAGCAGTGAGTCATTCGGGATCAATCAGCCCCAGCATTTT.

The chain joins TRBV11-3 to TRBJ2-7; 11 nucleotides align to TRBD1. With V trimmed by 6 bases and J by 6 bases, 7 bases remained unmatched. Germline CDR1 reads SGHNT; CDR2 reads YENEEA. The CDR3 totals 14 residues. This chain's CDR3 is CASSGQGALGEQYF. CDR3 DNA: TGTGCCAGCAGTGGACAGGGGGCGCTTGGCGAGCAGTACTTC. Looking up the rest from reference TRBV11-3 and TRBJ2-7 gives the full variable domain: EAGVVQSPRYKIIEKKQPVAFWCNPISGHNTLYWYLQNLGQGPELLIRYENEEAVDDSQLPKDRFSAERLKGVDSTLKIQPAELGDSAVYLCASSGQGALGEQYFGPGTRLTVT.

This clonotype was seen repeatedly, ten times or more. The chain couples TRBV7-3 to TRBJ2-7; D possibly corresponds to TRBD2 (5 bases). The CDR3 consists of 13 residues. Looked up from germline, CDR1 is SGHTA and CDR2 is FQGTGA. Trimming removed 5 bases from V and 3 bases from J, with 11 bases in between. Here the CDR3 reads CASSIDRDYEQYF. In nucleotides, the CDR3 is TGTGCCAGCAGCATTGACCGGGACTACGAGCAGTACTTC.